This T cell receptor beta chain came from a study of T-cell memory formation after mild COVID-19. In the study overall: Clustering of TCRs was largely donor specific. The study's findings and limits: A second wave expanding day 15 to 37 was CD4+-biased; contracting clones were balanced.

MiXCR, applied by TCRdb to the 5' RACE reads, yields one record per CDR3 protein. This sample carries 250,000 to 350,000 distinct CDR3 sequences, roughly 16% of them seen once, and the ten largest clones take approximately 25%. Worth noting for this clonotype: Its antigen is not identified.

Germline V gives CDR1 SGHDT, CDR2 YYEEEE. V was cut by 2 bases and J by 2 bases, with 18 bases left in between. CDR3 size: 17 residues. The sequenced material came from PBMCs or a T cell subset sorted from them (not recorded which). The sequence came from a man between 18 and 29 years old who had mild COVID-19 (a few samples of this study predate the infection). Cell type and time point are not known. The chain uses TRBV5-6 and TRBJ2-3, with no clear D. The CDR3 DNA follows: TGTGCCAGCAGCTTACCGCGCTATCGGGCGTCCACAGATACGCAGTATTTT. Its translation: CASSLPRYRASTDTQYF.